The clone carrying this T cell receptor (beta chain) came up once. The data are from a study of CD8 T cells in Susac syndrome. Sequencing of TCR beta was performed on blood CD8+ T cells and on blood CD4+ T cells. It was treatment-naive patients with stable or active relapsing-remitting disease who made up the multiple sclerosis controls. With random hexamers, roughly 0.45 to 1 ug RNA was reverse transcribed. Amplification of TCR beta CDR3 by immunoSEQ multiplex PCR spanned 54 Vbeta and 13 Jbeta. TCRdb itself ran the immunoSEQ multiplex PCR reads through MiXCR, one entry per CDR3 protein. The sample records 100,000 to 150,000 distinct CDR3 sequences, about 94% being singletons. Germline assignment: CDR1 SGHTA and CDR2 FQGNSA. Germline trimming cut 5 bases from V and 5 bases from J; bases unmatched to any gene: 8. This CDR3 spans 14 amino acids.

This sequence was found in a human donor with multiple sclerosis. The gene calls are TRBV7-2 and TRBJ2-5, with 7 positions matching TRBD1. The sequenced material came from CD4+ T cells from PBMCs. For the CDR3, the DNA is TGTGCCAGCAGCCGAAGGGGGCTGGGGGAGACCCAGTACTTC. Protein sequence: CASSRRGLGETQYF.